This TCR beta chain derives from a study of blood T cell repertoires in COVID-19. This CDR3 comprises 14 residues. CDR1 ENHRY and CDR2 SYGVKD come from the germline V gene. V lost 6 bases to trimming and J lost 1 base; unmatched junction nucleotides: 2. Produced via immunoSEQ multiplex PCR; TCRdb's table is partial and in-frame only. Of around 270,000 clones listed, around 84% were seen once; the top ten hold 1.5%. The sequenced sample consisted of peripheral blood. The TCR was taken from a middle-aged woman who had recovered from COVID-19. The chain recombines TRBV10-3 with TRBJ2-3; 9 positions agree with TRBD1. This CDR3 reads CAIRQGAGTDTQYF. The CDR3 nucleotides read TGTGCCATCAGACAGGGGGCCGGCACAGATACGCAGTATTTT.